This record concerns one TCR beta chain sequence. Its target is not known. This table comes from immunoSEQ multiplex PCR, and its TCRdb copy is limited to in-frame clones, with some not included. The data hold about 130,000 clones, with 88% observed a single time. The data originate from a study of T cell responses to AZD1222 COVID-19 vaccine. The study, taken as a whole, reports: Clonal diversity was possibly underestimated, and white British individuals and females predominated among donors. Baseline seropositivity characterized only six AZD1222 recipients. Spike-specific TCR breadth and depth went up after people got two AZD1222 doses.

V was trimmed by 9 bases and J by 4 bases, leaving 27 bases between them. This CDR3 has 18 amino acids. Germline-derived CDR1 and CDR2 are LNHDA and SQIVND (reference sequence). This receptor was identified in an adult in good health. Sequenced material: peripheral blood, taken on day 0 of MenACWY control vaccination. The rearrangement joins TRBV19 to TRBJ1-4; D unresolved. The CDR3 bases are TGTGCCAGGACCATGAGGGAACCGCGGAGGATGGGTAATGAAAAACTGTTTTTT. It encodes CARTMREPRRMGNEKLFF.